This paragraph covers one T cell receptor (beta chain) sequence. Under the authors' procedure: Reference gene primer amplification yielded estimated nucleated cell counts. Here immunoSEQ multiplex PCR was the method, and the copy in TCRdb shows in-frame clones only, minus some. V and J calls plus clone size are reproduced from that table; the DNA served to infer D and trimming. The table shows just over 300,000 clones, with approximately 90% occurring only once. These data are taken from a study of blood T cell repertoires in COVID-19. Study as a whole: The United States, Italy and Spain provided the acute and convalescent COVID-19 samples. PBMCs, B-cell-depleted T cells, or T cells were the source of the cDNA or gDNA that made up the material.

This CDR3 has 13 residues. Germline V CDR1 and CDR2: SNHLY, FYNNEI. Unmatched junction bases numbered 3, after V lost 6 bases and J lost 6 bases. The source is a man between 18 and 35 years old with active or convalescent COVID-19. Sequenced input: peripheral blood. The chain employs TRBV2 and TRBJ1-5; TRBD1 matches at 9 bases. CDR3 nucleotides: TGTGCCAGCAGCGGGACAGGGAGTCAGCCCCAGCATTTT. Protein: CASSGTGSQPQHF.